Listed below are T cell receptor beta chains from one sample, sequenced in a study of PD-L1 blockade in urothelial cancer. The method was immunoSEQ multiplex PCR; TCRdb's version includes in-frame clones alone and lacks a portion of them. The repertoire holds about 87,000 clones, with roughly 89% as singletons. This specimen consisted of PBMCs, obtained around atezolizumab (anti-PD-L1) treatment. The source is a man between 60 and 70 years old with urothelial cancer. CDR3s include the opening cysteine and the closing phenylalanine or tryptophan. Each record gives: clone size, D gene, J gene, V gene, CDR3 DNA, CDR3 protein. A D gene is named only where the DNA matches it firmly. Expanded clones are given a class, and other clones once, few, many or no size at all.

clone size: .
D gene: TRBD1
J gene: TRBJ2-7
V gene: TRBV5-1
CDR3 DNA: TGCGCCAGCAGCGATGGGACAGGGAGTCACTACGAGCAGTACTTC
CDR3 protein: CASSDGTGSHYEQYF

clone size: .
D gene: TRBD1
J gene: TRBJ1-1
V gene: TRBV7-9
CDR3 DNA: TGTGCCAGCAGCTTAAAAGGGGGCAGGGCTGAAGCTTTCTTT
CDR3 protein: CASSLKGGRAEAFF

clone size: .
D gene: .
J gene: TRBJ2-3
V gene: TRBV5-1
CDR3 DNA: .
CDR3 protein: CASSSSPSGSTDTQYF

clone size: once
D gene: .
J gene: TRBJ2-5
V gene: TRBV13
CDR3 DNA: TGTGCCAGCAGCTTAGGACAGTCCCAAGAGACCCAGTACTTC
CDR3 protein: CASSLGQSQETQYF

clone size: .
D gene: TRBD2
J gene: TRBJ2-7
V gene: TRBV10-3
CDR3 DNA: TGTGCCAGCGGACTAGCGGGATCCAAGGGTATCGAGCAGTACTTC
CDR3 protein: CASGLAGSKGIEQYF

clone size: .
D gene: TRBD1
J gene: TRBJ1-1
V gene: TRBV18
CDR3 DNA: TGTGCCAGCTCTACAGGGGGGGGGAACACTGAAGCTTTCTTT
CDR3 protein: CASSTGGGNTEAFF

clone size: many
D gene: TRBD1
J gene: TRBJ1-1
V gene: TRBV28
CDR3 DNA: TGTGCCAGCAGTTCTTTCGACCGGGACAGCAACACTGAAGCTTTCTTT
CDR3 protein: CASSSFDRDSNTEAFF

clone size: once
D gene: .
J gene: TRBJ1-1
V gene: TRBV7-8
CDR3 DNA: TGTGCCAGCAGCTCGAGACAGAATTTGAACACTGAAGCTTTCTTT
CDR3 protein: CASSSRQNLNTEAFF

clone size: .
D gene: .
J gene: TRBJ1-2
V gene: TRBV4-1
CDR3 DNA: TGCGCCAGCAGCCAAGATGACCGCCGGGAAGGCTACACCTTC
CDR3 protein: CASSQDDRREGYTF

clone size: .
D gene: .
J gene: TRBJ1-2
V gene: TRBV7-2
CDR3 DNA: TGTGCCAGCAGCCCCCCAGGGTCCGGCTACACCTTC
CDR3 protein: CASSPPGSGYTF

clone size: .
D gene: TRBD2
J gene: TRBJ2-7
V gene: TRBV7-2
CDR3 DNA: TGTGCCAGCAGCTTAGCTCTGGCGGGAGGTTTTCCCTACGAGCAGTACTTC
CDR3 protein: CASSLALAGGFPYEQYF

clone size: .
D gene: .
J gene: TRBJ2-3
V gene: TRBV11-2
CDR3 DNA: TGTGCCAGCAGCCAGACGTCGTCCCTAGCAGATACGCAGTATTTT
CDR3 protein: CASSQTSSLADTQYF

clone size: once
D gene: .
J gene: TRBJ1-5
V gene: TRBV7-3
CDR3 DNA: TGTGCCAGCAGCTTGCCCCTCCCGGACAGAGGTCAGCCCCAGCATTTT
CDR3 protein: CASSLPLPDRGQPQHF

clone size: .
D gene: .
J gene: TRBJ1-5
V gene: TRBV5-3
CDR3 DNA: TGTGCCATTACGGACACCCCTAGCAATCAGCCCCAGCATTTT
CDR3 protein: CAITDTPSNQPQHF

clone size: .
D gene: .
J gene: TRBJ2-1
V gene: TRBV10-3
CDR3 DNA: TGTGCCATCAGCGCGACCGGAGATGAGCAGTTCTTC
CDR3 protein: CAISATGDEQFF

clone size: once
D gene: .
J gene: TRBJ2-2
V gene: TRBV27
CDR3 DNA: TGTGCCAGCAGTTTAAATGTCGGCGGTGGGACCGGGGAGCTGTTTTTT
CDR3 protein: CASSLNVGGGTGELFF

clone size: .
D gene: TRBD1
J gene: TRBJ2-1
V gene: TRBV5-1
CDR3 DNA: TGCGCCAGCAGACTGCCGGGACAGGACAATGAGCAGTTCTTC
CDR3 protein: CASRLPGQDNEQFF

clone size: few
D gene: TRBD2
J gene: TRBJ2-5
V gene: TRBV9
CDR3 DNA: TGTGCCAGCAGCGTAGACGATGGGGGGGGAGAGACCCAGTACTTC
CDR3 protein: CASSVDDGGGETQYF

clone size: once
D gene: TRBD1
J gene: TRBJ2-7
V gene: TRBV6-1
CDR3 DNA: TGTGCCAGCAGCGGGTGGCAGGGGGCTTACGAGCAGTACTTC
CDR3 protein: CASSGWQGAYEQYF

clone size: once
D gene: TRBD1
J gene: TRBJ1-5
V gene: TRBV9
CDR3 DNA: TGTGCCAGCAGCGGGACAGGGGGACTCAATCAGCCCCAGCATTTT
CDR3 protein: CASSGTGGLNQPQHF

clone size: .
D gene: .
J gene: TRBJ1-2
V gene: TRBV9
CDR3 DNA: TGTGCCAGCAGCGTAGGGACCAACCGCGGGTATGGCTACACCTTC
CDR3 protein: CASSVGTNRGYGYTF

clone size: few
D gene: .
J gene: TRBJ1-5
V gene: TRBV10-1
CDR3 DNA: TGCGCCAGCTCAGAGGGATACAATCAGCCCCAGCATTTT
CDR3 protein: CASSEGYNQPQHF

clone size: .
D gene: .
J gene: TRBJ1-1
V gene: TRBV11-3
CDR3 DNA: TGTGCCAGCAGCTGGGGGCCGAACACTGAAGCTTTCTTT
CDR3 protein: CASSWGPNTEAFF

clone size: .
D gene: .
J gene: TRBJ2-7
V gene: TRBV7-9
CDR3 DNA: TGTGCCAGCAGCGCTACCTACGAGCAGTACTTC
CDR3 protein: CASSATYEQYF

clone size: .
D gene: .
J gene: TRBJ1-1
V gene: TRBV12-5
CDR3 DNA: TGTGCTAGTGGTAGTAGGCAGGAAATAAACACTGAAGCTTTCTTT
CDR3 protein: CASGSRQEINTEAFF

clone size: .
D gene: TRBD2
J gene: TRBJ2-3
V gene: TRBV28
CDR3 DNA: TGTGCCAGCAACCCTGGTGGGCTAGCGGGCCTTAGAGAGTATTTT
CDR3 protein: CASNPGGLAGLREYF

clone size: .
D gene: .
J gene: TRBJ2-2
V gene: TRBV7-2
CDR3 DNA: TGTGCCAGCAGGTACGAGGTACTGAACACCGGGGAGCTGTTTTTT
CDR3 protein: CASRYEVLNTGELFF

clone size: .
D gene: TRBD1
J gene: TRBJ1-3
V gene: TRBV4-1
CDR3 DNA: TGCGCCAGCAGCCAATCCGGACAGGGGGCGCGGAACACCATATATTTT
CDR3 protein: CASSQSGQGARNTIYF